This entry concerns a single T cell receptor (beta chain). The data were taken from a study of glioma-infiltrating T cells after dendritic cell vaccination. As for the study in general: Three intradermal dendritic cell vaccine injections were given every two weeks.

V was pared by 4 bases and J by 6 bases, with 10 bases between. Germline values: CDR1 KGHSH, CDR2 LQKENI. This CDR3 contains 12 residues. The table came from immunoSEQ multiplex PCR; TCRdb's copy has only in-frame clones and leaves some out. The top ten clones hold over 2.5% of a sample with more than 85,000 clones, about 83% of them seen once. Sequencing was performed on blood, taken before dendritic cell vaccination. This TCR was recovered from a human donor with glioblastoma. The chain uses TRBV18 and TRBJ2-7, with D uncertain. CDR3 sequence reads: CASSLSPTEQYF. CDR3 bases: TGTGCCAGCTCACTCTCGCCTACCGAGCAGTACTTC.